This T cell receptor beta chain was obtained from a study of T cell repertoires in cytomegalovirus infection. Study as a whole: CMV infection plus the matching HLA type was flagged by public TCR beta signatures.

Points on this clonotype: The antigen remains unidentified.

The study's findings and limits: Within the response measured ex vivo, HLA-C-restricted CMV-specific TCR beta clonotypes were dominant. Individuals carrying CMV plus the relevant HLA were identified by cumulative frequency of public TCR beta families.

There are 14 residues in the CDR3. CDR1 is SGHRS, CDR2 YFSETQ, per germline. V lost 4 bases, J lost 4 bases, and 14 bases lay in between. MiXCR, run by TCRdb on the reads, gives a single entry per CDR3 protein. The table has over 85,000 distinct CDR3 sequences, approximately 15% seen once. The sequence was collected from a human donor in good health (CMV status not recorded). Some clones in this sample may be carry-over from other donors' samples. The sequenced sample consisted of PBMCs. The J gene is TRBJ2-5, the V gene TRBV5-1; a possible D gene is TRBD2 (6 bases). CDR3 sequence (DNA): TGCGCCAGCAGCCCCCCCGGGGGAGGAGAGACCCAGTACTTC. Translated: CASSPPGGGETQYF.